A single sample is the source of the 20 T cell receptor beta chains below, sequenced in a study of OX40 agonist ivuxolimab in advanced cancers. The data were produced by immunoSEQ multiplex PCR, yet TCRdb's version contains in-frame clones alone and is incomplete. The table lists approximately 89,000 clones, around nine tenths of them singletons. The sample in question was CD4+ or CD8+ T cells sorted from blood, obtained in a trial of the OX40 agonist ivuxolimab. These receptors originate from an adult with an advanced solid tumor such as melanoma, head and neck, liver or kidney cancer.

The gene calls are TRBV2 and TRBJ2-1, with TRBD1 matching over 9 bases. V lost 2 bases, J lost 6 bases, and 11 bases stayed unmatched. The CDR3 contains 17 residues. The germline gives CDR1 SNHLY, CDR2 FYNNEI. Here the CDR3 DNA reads TGTGCCAGCAGTGAATGGGGTGACAGGGGGAATTCCAATGAGCAGTTCTTC. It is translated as CASSEWGDRGNSNEQFF.

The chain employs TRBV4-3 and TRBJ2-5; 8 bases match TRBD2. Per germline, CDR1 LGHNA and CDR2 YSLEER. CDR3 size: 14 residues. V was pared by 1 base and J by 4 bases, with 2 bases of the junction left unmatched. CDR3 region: CASSQAGGGETQYF. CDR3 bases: TGCGCCAGCAGCCAAGCGGGAGGGGGAGAGACCCAGTACTTC.

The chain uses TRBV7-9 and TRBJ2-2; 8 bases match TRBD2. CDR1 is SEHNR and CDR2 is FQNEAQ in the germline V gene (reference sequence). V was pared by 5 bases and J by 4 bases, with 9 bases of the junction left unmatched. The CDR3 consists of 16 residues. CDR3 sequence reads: CASSTSGGSITGELFF. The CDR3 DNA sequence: TGTGCCAGCAGCACTTCGGGGGGGTCGATCACCGGGGAGCTGTTTTTT.

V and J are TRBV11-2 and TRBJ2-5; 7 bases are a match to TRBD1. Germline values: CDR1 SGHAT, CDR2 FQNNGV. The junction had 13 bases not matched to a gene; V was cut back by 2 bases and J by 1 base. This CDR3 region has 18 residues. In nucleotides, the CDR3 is TGTGCCAGCAGCTTAATGAAGGGGACAGCGCTCGTCCAAGAGACCCAGTACTTC. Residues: CASSLMKGTALVQETQYF.

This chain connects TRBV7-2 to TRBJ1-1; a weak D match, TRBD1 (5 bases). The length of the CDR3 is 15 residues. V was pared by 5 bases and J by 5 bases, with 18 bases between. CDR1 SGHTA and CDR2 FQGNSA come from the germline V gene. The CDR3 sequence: CASSNPLGGGTEAFF. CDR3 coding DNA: TGTGCCAGCAGCAATCCGCTTGGGGGAGGTACTGAAGCTTTCTTT. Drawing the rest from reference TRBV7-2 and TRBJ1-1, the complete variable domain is GAGVSQSPSNKVTEKGKDVELRCDPISGHTALYWYRQSLGQGLEFLIYFQGNSAPDKSGLPSDRFSAERTGGSVSTLTIQRTQQEDSAVYLCASSNPLGGGTEAFFGQGTRLTVV.

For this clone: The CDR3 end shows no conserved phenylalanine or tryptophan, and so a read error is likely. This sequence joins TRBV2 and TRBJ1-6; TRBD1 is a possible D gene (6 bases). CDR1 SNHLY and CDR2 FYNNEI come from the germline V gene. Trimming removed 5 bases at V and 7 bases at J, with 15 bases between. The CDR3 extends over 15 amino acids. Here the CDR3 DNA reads TGTGCCAGCAGTTATACGGACAGCGCGAATTCACCCCTCCACCTT. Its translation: CASSYTDSANSPLHL.

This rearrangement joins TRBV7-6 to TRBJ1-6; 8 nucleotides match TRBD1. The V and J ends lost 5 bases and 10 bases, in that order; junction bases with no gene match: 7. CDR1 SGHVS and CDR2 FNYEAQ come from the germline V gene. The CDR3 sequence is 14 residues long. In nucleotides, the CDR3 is TGTGCCAGCAGCCCAGGACAGGGTGGCTCACCCCTCCACTTT. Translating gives CASSPGQGGSPLHF. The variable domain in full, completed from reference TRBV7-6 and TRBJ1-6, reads GAGVSQSPRYKVTKRGQDVALRCDPISGHVSLYWYRQALGQGPEFLTYFNYEAQQDKSGLPNDRFSAERPEGSISTLTIQRTEQRDSAMYRCASSPGQGGSPLHFGNGTRLTVT.

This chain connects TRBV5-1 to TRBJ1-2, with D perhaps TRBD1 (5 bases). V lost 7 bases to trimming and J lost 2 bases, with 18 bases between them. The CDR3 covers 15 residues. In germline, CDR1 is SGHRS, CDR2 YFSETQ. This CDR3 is CASRSGEEFNYGYTF. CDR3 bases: TGCGCCAGCCGCTCGGGGGAAGAATTCAACTATGGCTACACCTTC.

CDR3 coding DNA: TGTGCCAGCAGCCAATTGGATACGCAGTATTTT. Amino acid sequence: CASSQLDTQYF. V gene TRBV11-2 combines with J gene TRBJ2-3, with unresolved D. V lost 5 bases and J 6 bases, leaving 6 bases between the germline ends. The germline gives CDR1 SGHAT, CDR2 FQNNGV. This CDR3 is built from 11 residues.

The CDR3 protein is CASSEGSGPVGGQYF. The CDR3 DNA sequence: TGTGCCAGCAGTGAAGGGTCAGGCCCAGTGGGCGGCCAGTACTTC. The chain joins TRBV6-1 to TRBJ2-5; D remains unclear. The germline CDR1 and CDR2 sequences are MNHNS and SASEGT. Trimming removed 1 base at V and 10 bases at J, with 19 bases between. The CDR3 sequence is 15 residues long.

The CDR3 reads CASSLIHEEKLFF. The DNA of the CDR3 is TGTGCCAGCAGTCTTATTCACGAGGAAAAACTGTTTTTT. The chain joins TRBV28 to TRBJ1-4; D is unresolved. Germline V gene lookup returns CDR1 MDHEN and CDR2 SYDVKM. The V gene lost 5 bases and the J gene lost 8 bases, with 12 bases spanning the gap. The CDR3 has 13 amino acids.

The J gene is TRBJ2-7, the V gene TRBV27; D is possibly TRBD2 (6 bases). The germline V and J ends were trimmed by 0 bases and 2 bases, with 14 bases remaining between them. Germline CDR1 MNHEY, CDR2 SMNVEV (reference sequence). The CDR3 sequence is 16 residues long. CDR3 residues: CASSLSIGGYPYEQYF. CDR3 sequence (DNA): TGTGCCAGCAGTTTATCGATCGGGGGATATCCCTACGAGCAGTACTTC.

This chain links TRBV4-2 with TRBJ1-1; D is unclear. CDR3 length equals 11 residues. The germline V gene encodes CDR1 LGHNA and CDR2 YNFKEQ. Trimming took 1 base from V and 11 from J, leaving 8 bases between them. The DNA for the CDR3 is TGTGCCAGCAGCCAAGGAGCTGTGGCTTTCTTT. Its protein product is CASSQGAVAFF.

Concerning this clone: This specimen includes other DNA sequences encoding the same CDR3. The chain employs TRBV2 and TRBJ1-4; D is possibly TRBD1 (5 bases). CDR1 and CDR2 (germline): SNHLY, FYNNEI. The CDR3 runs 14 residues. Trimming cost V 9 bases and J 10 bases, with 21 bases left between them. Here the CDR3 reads CASRMAGTGSKLFF. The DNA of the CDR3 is TGTGCCAGTAGGATGGCAGGTACAGGATCAAAACTGTTTTTT.

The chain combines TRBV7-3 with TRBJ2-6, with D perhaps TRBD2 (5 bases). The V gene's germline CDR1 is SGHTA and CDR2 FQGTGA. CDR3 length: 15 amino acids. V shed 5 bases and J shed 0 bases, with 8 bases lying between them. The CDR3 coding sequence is TGTGCCAGCAGCCCCCGGGGCTCTGGGGCCAACGTCCTGACTTTC. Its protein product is CASSPRGSGANVLTF.

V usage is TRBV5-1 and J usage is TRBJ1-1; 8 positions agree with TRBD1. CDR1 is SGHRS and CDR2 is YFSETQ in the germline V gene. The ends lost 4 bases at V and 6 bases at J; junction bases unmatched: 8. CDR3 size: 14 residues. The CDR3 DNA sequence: TGCGCCAGCAGCCAAGGGACAGGTCTCGCTGAAGCTTTCTTT. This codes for CASSQGTGLAEAFF.

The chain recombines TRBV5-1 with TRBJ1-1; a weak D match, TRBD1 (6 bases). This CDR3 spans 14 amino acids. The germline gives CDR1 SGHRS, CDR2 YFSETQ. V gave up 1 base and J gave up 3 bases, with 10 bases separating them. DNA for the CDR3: TGCGCCAGCAGCTTGTCAGGGGCGGACACTGAAGCTTTCTTT. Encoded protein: CASSLSGADTEAFF. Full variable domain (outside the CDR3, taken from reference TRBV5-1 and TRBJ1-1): KAGVTQTPRYLIKTRGQQVTLSCSPISGHRSVSWYQQTPGQGLQFLFEYFSETQRNKGNFPGRFSGRQFSNSRSEMNVSTLELGDSALYLCASSLSGADTEAFFGQGTRLTVV.

The chain's CDR3 is CASSLVAGIDTIYF. Here the CDR3 DNA reads TGTGCCAGCAGCTTAGTTGCCGGGATAGACACCATATATTTT. This rearrangement joins TRBV7-9 to TRBJ1-3; no clear D gene. Trimming cost V 1 base and J 8 bases, with 12 bases left between them. The germline V gene has CDR1 SEHNR and CDR2 FQNEAQ (reference sequence). The CDR3 has 14 amino acids. The full variable domain, its missing parts supplied by reference TRBV7-9 and TRBJ1-3, is DTGVSQNPRHKITKRGQNVTFRCDPISEHNRLYWYRQTLGQGPEFLTYFQNEAQLEKSRLLSDRFSAERPKGSFSTLEIQRTEQGDSAMYLCASSLVAGIDTIYFGEGSWLTVV.

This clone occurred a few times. CDR3 sequence reads: CASSLARGASTPEAFF. In DNA, the CDR3 is TGCGCCAGCAGCTTGGCGCGGGGGGCTTCAACTCCTGAAGCTTTCTTT. The chain combines TRBV5-1 with TRBJ1-1; TRBD1 is a possible D gene (6 bases). Germline loops: CDR1 SGHRS, CDR2 YFSETQ. The CDR3 has 16 residues. V lost 0 bases to trimming and J lost 6 bases, with 18 bases between them.

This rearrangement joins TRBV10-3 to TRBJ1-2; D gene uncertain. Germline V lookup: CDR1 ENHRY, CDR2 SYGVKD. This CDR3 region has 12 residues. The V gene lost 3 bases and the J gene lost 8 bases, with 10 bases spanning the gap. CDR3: CAISDGLGGYTF. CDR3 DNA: TGTGCCATCAGTGACGGACTAGGAGGCTACACCTTC.